Listed here are 18 T cell receptor beta chains from one sample, sequenced in a study of T cells in Graves' hyperthyroidism and ophthalmopathy. RNA transcripts gave rise to amplified TCR beta CDR3 regions. First-round RT-PCR of the TCR CDR3 relied on the HTBI primer set. TCRdb re-analysed the multiplex PCR reads in MiXCR, keeping a single row per CDR3 protein. Of roughly 300,000 distinct CDR3 sequences listed, about 15% were seen once; the top ten hold around 25%. Input material: blood. The receptors derive from a woman younger than 45 with Graves' hyperthyroidism.

CDR3 in DNA: TGTGCCAGCAGCGTAGGGGGCGGTCTTTCGCCTTACGAGCAGTACTTC. It is translated as CASSVGGGLSPYEQYF. This chain connects TRBV9 to TRBJ2-7; maybe TRBD1 (5 bases). The CDR3 length is 16 residues. V dropped 0 bases and J dropped 4 bases, with 17 bases sitting between them. The germline gives CDR1 SGDLS, CDR2 YYNGEE.

This clonotype was recorded many times. The V call is TRBV7-2, the J call TRBJ1-2; 7 positions agree with TRBD1. The CDR3 totals 16 residues. The V gene's germline CDR1 is SGHTA and CDR2 FQGNSA. The V gene end was trimmed by 4 bases and the J gene end by 7 bases; junction bases not matched to a gene: 15. The CDR3 here is CASSSTPHPGQSGYTF. The CDR3 coding sequence is TGTGCCAGCAGCTCGACCCCTCATCCGGGACAGTCTGGCTACACCTTC.

The chain uses TRBV12-3 or TRBV12-4 and TRBJ2-4; 7 bases align to TRBD2. The CDR3 consists of 16 residues. Trimming took 7 bases from V and 3 from J; bases not matched to a gene: 12. The chain's CDR3 is CASTFVGAGVKNIQYF. DNA for the CDR3: TGTGCCAGCACCTTCGTGGGTGCGGGAGTCAAAAACATTCAGTACTTC.

This clonotype was detected many times. The V gene is TRBV11-2, the J gene TRBJ2-1; maybe TRBD2 (7 bases). The germline V and J ends were trimmed by 4 bases and 9 bases, with 13 bases remaining between them. The germline gives CDR1 SGHAT, CDR2 FQNNGV. This CDR3 spans 13 amino acids. The CDR3 loop is CASSSVGGREQFF. The CDR3 nucleotides are TGTGCCAGCAGCTCCGTCGGGGGGCGTGAGCAGTTCTTC.

The chain recombines TRBV4-2 with TRBJ2-5; D uncertain. The germline V gene has CDR1 LGHNA and CDR2 YNFKEQ. The CDR3 is 13 amino acids. V shed 2 bases and J shed 3 bases, with 7 bases lying between them. CDR3 DNA sequence: TGTGCCAGCAGCCAAAACGTTGAAGAGACCCAGTACTTC. Translation gives CASSQNVEETQYF.

This chain joins TRBV20-1 and TRBJ2-1, with a tentative D call TRBD2 (5 bases). Germline loops: CDR1 DFQATT, CDR2 SNEGSKA (reference sequence). V lost 6 bases to trimming and J lost 5 bases, with 11 bases between them. The CDR3 is 12 residues long. The CDR3 loop is CSAEVGDNEQFF. The CDR3 nucleotides read TGCAGTGCCGAGGTCGGGGACAATGAGCAGTTCTTC.

This clonotype was recorded only once. This may be a read error: a much more frequent sequence differs by one nucleotide. The chain links TRBV28 to TRBJ1-4; D is ambiguous. CDR1 and CDR2 from the germline V gene are MDHEN and SYDVKM. The CDR3 has 16 amino acids. DNA for the CDR3: TGTGTCAGCAGTTCAATCATAGGAGGGTATAATGAAAAACTGTTTTTT. Protein product: CVSSSIIGGYNEKLFF.

This clonotype showed up just a few times. The chain employs TRBV28 and TRBJ2-1; D gene uncertain. Trimming took off 7 bases at V and 0 bases at J, with 16 bases between the two ends. Germline V CDR1 and CDR2: MDHEN, SYDVKM. CDR3 length: 16 amino acids. CDR3 in DNA: TGTGCCAGCACGCCGAATAAAGCGAGCTCCTACAATGAGCAGTTCTTC. This encodes CASTPNKASSYNEQFF.

This clonotype was observed many times. This rearrangement joins TRBV2 to TRBJ1-1; D unresolved. This CDR3 has 14 amino acids. Germline V gene sequence: CDR1 SNHLY, CDR2 FYNNEI. V lost 7 bases and J lost 8, with 20 bases in between. The DNA for the CDR3 is TGTGCCAGCAACCCCGATCCCGAAACGGGCGAAGCTTTCTTT. It codes for CASNPDPETGEAFF. Filled out from reference TRBV2 and TRBJ1-1, the complete variable domain reads EPEVTQTPSHQVTQMGQEVILRCVPISNHLYFYWYRQILGQKVEFLVSFYNNEISEKSEIFDDQFSVERPDGSNFTLKIRSTKLEDSAMYFCASNPDPETGEAFFGQGTRLTVV.

The DNA of the CDR3 is TGCAGCGTGAATGCTAGGGGGGGCGCGGGTGAAAAACTGTTTTTT. Encoded protein: CSVNARGGAGEKLFF. The chain joins TRBV29-1 to TRBJ1-4; maybe TRBD1 (6 bases). Trimming removed 6 bases at V and 7 bases at J, with 21 bases between. The V gene's germline CDR1 is SQVTM and CDR2 ANQGSEA. The CDR3 extends over 15 amino acids.

This rearrangement joins TRBV10-3 to TRBJ1-5; 7 positions match TRBD1. The CDR3 length is 14 residues. Trimming cost V 6 bases and J 6 bases; bases outside gene matches: 8. Germline V lookup: CDR1 ENHRY, CDR2 SYGVKD. The CDR3 spells CAISRDRESQPQHF. The CDR3 DNA reads as TGTGCCATCAGCCGAGACAGGGAAAGTCAGCCCCAGCATTTT.

This clonotype was counted at least ten times. The chain employs TRBV11-2 and TRBJ2-7; unclear D gene. CDR1 is SGHAT and CDR2 is FQNNGV in the germline V gene. CDR3 length: 12 amino acids. V dropped 3 bases and J dropped 3 bases, with 6 bases sitting between them. For the CDR3, the DNA is TGTGCCAGCAGCTTCCCCAACTACGAGCAGTACTTC. Translating it yields CASSFPNYEQYF.

Concerning this clonotype: At one end, the junction sequence differs from germline, possibly due to a read error. CDR3 DNA sequence: TGTGCCAGCAGCTCCCCCCTGCGTCTCACCTCGGACACCGGGGAGCTGGTTTTT. It translates to CASSSPLRLTSDTGELVF. This chain links TRBV11-2 with TRBJ2-2; D might be TRBD1 or TRBD2, each matching 5 bases. The CDR3 runs 18 residues. Germline CDR1 is SGHAT and CDR2 is FQNNGV. Full variable domain (remainder filled in from reference TRBV11-2 and TRBJ2-2): EAGVAQSPRYKIIEKRQSVAFWCNPISGHATLYWYQQILGQGPKLLIQFQNNGVVDDSQLPKDRFSAERLKGVDSTLKIQPAKLEDSAVYLCASSSPLRLTSDTGELVFGEGSRLTVL.

This clonotype was seen many times. V usage is TRBV6-2 or TRBV6-3 and J usage is TRBJ1-1, with D possibly matching TRBD1 (5 bases). The V end lost 6 bases, the J end lost 3 bases, and 14 bases lay between the germline ends. Per the germline V gene, CDR1 is MNHEY and CDR2 is SVGEGT. The CDR3 covers 14 residues. CDR3: CASSPPRAYTEAFF. CDR3 nucleotides: TGTGCCAGCAGCCCGCCCAGGGCGTACACTGAAGCTTTCTTT.

This clonotype was detected many times. The genes are TRBV6-6 and TRBJ2-2, with 13 nucleotides matching TRBD2. Per germline, CDR1 MNHNY and CDR2 SVGAGI (reference sequence). V gave up 0 bases and J gave up 6 bases; unmatched junction bases: 1. This CDR3 region has 16 residues. The CDR3 coding sequence is TGTGCCAGCAGTTACTCGGGACTAGCGGGACCCGGGGAGCTGTTTTTT. Translation gives CASSYSGLAGPGELFF.

This clonotype was detected many times. The rearrangement links TRBV6-1 to TRBJ2-2; 7 nucleotides match TRBD2. The germline gives CDR1 MNHNS, CDR2 SASEGT. Trimming removed 4 bases from V and 7 bases from J; junction bases left unmatched: 9. This CDR3 is built from 15 residues. The CDR3 sequence is CASSGTSAVGGELFF. In DNA form, the CDR3 reads TGTGCCAGCAGTGGGACTAGTGCGGTCGGCGGGGAGCTGTTTTTT.

This clonotype was recorded at least ten times. This chain joins TRBV20-1 and TRBJ2-5, with no clear D. In germline, CDR1 is DFQATT, CDR2 SNEGSKA (reference sequence). The V end was cut by 3 bases, the J end by 0 bases, with 11 bases between. This CDR3 region has 14 residues. The CDR3 nucleotides read TGCAGTGCTAGTGAAGGACGAAACCAAGAGACCCAGTACTTC. Protein product: CSASEGRNQETQYF.

This clonotype was found many times. V usage is TRBV20-1 and J usage is TRBJ2-3, with TRBD2 identical over 7 bases. The germline gives CDR1 DFQATT, CDR2 SNEGSKA (reference sequence). V was pared by 5 bases and J by 2 bases, with 7 bases of the junction left unmatched. The CDR3 covers 14 residues. The CDR3 sequence: CSAETSRNTDTQYF. The DNA for the CDR3 is TGCAGTGCTGAGACTAGCCGCAACACAGATACGCAGTATTTT.